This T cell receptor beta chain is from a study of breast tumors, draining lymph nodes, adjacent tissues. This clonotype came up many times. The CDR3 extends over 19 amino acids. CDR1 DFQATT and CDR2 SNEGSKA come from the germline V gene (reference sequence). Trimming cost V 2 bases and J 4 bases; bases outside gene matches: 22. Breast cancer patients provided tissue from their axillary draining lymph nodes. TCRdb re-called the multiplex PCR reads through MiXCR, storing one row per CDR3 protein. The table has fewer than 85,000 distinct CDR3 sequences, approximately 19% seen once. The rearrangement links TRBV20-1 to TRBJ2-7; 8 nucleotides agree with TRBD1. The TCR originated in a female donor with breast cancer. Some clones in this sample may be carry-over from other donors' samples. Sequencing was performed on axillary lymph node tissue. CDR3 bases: TGCAGTGCTAGAAAAAATCCCCTCCTCAGGGGGCGGGAAAGATACGAGCAGTACTTC. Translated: CSARKNPLLRGRERYEQYF.